This T cell receptor beta chain was sequenced for a study of blood T cell repertoires in COVID-19. At the level of the study: The United States, Italy and Spain were the sources of the acute and convalescent COVID-19 samples.

TCRdb keeps only in-frame clones here, not all; method: immunoSEQ multiplex PCR. The sample includes some 100,000 clones, 86% of them seen just once. Participant-given clinical history determined each cohort assignment. Germline CDR1 and CDR2: SGHAT and FQNNGV. V lost 0 bases to trimming and J lost 4 bases, with 11 bases between them. CDR3 length: 15 amino acids. The source of this sequence is a woman aged 45-60 years who had recovered from COVID-19. The chain is built from TRBV11-2 and TRBJ2-3; possibly TRBD2 for D (7 bases). Sequencing input: PBMCs or T cells enriched from blood (not recorded which). CDR3: CASSLEGGASDTQYF. CDR3 nucleotide sequence: TGTGCCAGCAGCTTAGAGGGGGGGGCCTCAGATACGCAGTATTTT.